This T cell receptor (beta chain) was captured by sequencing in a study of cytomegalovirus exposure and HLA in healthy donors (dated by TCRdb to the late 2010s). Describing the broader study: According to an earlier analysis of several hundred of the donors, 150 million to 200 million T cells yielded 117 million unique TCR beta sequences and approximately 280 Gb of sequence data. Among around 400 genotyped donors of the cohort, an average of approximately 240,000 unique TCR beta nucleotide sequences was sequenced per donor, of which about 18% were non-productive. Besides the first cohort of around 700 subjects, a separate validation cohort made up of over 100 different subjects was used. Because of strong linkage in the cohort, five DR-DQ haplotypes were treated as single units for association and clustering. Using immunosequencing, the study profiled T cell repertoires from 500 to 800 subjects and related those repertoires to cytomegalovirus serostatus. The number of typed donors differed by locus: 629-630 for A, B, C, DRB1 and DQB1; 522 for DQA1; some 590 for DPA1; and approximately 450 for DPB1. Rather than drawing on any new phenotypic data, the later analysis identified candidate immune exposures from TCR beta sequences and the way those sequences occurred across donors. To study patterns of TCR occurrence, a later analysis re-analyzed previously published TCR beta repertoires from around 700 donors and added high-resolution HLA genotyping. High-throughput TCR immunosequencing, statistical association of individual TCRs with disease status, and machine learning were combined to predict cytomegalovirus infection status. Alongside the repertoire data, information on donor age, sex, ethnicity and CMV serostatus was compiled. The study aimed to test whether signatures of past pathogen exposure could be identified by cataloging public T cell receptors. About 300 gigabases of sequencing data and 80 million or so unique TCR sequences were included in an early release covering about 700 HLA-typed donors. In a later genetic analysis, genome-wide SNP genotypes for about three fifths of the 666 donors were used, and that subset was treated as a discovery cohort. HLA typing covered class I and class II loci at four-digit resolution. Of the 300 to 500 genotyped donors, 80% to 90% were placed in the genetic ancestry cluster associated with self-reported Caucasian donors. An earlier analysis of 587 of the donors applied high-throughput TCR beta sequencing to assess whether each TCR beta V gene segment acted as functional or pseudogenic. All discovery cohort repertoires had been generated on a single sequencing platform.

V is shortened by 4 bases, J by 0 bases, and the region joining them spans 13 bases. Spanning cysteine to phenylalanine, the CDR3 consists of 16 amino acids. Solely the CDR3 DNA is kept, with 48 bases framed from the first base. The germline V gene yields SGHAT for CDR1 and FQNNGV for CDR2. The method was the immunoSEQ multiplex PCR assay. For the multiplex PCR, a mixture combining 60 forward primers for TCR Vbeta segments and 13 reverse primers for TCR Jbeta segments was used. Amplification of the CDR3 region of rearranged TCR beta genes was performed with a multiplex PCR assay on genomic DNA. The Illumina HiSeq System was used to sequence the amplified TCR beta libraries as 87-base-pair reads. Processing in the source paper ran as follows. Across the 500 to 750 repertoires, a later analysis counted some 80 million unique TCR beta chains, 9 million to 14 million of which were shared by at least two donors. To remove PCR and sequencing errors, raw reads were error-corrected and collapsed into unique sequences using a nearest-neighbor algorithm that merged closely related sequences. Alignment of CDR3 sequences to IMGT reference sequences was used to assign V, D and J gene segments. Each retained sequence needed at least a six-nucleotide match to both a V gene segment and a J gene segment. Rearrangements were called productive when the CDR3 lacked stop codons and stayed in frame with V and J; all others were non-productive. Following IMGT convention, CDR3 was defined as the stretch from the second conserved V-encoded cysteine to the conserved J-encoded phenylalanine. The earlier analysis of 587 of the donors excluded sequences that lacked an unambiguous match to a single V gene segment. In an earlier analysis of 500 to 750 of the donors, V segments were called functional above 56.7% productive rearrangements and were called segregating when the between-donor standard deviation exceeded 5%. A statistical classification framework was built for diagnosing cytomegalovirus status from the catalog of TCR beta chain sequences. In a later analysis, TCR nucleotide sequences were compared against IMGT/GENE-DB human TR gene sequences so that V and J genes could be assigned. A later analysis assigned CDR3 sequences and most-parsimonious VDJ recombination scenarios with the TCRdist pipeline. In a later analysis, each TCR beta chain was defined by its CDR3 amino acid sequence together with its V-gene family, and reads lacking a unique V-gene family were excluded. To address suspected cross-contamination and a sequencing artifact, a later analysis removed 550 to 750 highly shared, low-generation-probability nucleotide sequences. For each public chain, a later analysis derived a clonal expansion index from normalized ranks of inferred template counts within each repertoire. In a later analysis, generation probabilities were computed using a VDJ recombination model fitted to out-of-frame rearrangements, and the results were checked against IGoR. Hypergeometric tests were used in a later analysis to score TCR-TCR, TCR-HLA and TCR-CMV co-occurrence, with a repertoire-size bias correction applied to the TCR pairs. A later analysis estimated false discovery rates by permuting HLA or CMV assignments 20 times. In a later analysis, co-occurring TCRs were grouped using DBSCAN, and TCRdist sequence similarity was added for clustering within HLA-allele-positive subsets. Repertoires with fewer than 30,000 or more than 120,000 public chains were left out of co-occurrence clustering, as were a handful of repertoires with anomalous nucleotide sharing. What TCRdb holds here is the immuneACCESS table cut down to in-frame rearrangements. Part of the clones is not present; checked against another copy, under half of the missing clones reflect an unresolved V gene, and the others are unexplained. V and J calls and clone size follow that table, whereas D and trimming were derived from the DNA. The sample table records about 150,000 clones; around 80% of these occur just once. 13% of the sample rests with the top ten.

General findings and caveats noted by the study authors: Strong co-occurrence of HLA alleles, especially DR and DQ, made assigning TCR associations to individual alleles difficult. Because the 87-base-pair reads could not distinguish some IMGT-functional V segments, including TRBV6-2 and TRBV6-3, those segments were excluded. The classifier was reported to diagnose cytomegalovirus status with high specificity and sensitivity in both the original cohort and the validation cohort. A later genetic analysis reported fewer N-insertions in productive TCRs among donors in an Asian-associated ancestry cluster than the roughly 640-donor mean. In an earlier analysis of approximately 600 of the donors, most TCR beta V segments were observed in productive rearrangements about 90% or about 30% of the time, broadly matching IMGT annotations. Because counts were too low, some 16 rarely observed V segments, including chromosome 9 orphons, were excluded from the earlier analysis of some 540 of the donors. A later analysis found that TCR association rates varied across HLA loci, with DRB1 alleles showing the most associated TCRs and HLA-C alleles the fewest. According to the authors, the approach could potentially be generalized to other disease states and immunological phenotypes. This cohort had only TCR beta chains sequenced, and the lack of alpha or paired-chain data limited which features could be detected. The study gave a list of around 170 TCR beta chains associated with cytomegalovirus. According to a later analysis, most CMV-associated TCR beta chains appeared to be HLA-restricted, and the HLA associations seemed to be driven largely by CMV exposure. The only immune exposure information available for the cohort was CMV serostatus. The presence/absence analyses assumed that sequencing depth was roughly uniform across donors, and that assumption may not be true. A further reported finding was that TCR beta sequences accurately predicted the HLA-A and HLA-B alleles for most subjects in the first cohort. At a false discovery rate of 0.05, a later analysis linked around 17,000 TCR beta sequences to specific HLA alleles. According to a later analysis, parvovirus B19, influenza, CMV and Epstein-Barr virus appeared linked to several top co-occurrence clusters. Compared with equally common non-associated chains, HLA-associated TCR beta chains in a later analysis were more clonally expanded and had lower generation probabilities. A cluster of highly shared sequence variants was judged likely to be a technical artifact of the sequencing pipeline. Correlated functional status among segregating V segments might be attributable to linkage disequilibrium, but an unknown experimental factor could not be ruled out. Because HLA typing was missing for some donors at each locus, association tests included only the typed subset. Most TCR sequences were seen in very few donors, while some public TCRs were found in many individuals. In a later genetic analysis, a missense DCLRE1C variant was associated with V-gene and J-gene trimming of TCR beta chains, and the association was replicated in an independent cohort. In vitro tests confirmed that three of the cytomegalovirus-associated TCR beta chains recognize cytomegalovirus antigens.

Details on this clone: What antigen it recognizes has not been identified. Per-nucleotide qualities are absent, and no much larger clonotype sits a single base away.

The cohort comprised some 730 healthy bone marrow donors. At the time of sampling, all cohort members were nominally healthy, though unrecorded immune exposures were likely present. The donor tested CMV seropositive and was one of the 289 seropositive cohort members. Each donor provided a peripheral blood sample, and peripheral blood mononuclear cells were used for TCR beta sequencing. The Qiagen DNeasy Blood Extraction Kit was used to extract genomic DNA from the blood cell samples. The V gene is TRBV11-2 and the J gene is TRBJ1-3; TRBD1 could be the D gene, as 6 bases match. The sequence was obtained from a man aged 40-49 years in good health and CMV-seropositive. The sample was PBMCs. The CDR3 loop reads CASSSWTAYSGNTIYF. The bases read TGTGCCAGCAGCTCTTGGACAGCCTACTCTGGAAACACCATATATTTT.